The clone carrying this TCR beta chain was counted a few times. Antigen specificity is unknown. Trimming shortened V by 0 bases and J by 8 bases, and 5 bases separated the two germline ends. The CDR3 is made up of 12 amino acids. Germline V lookup: CDR1 LGHNA, CDR2 YNFKEQ. Full-length variable regions came from constant-region reverse primers plus semi-nested Nested Universal Primer A PCR. TCRdb analysed the 5' RACE reads with MiXCR anew, one entry per CDR3 protein. Among roughly 5,600 distinct CDR3 sequences listed, roughly a third were seen once. Findings and caveats of the study: Greatest tumor Treg TCR overlap was with tumor naive CD4+ cells. Tumor memory CD4+ T cell TCR gene usage clustered with blood and lymph node memory CD4+ cells and lymph node naive CD4+ cells.

The receptor was isolated from a female donor with breast cancer. The chain carries TRBV4-2 and TRBJ2-1; D unresolved. Sequencing was performed on memory CD4+ T cells sorted from blood. Subset: memory CD4+ T cells, CD4+CD45RO+CD25-. CDR3 region: CASSQDSYEQFF. The CDR3 DNA sequence: TGTGCCAGCAGCCAAGATAGCTATGAGCAGTTCTTC.